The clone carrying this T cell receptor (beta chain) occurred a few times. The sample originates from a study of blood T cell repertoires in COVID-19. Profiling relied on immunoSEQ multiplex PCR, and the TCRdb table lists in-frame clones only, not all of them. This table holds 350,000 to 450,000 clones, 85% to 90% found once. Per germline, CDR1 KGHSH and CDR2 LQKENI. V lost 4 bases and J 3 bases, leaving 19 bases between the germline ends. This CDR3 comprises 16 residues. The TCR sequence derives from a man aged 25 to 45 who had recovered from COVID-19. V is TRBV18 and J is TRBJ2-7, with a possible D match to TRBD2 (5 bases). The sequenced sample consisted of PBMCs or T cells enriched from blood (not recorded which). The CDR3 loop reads CASSLGGDAPIYEQYF. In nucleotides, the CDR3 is TGTGCCAGCTCACTTGGAGGCGACGCCCCCATCTACGAGCAGTACTTC.